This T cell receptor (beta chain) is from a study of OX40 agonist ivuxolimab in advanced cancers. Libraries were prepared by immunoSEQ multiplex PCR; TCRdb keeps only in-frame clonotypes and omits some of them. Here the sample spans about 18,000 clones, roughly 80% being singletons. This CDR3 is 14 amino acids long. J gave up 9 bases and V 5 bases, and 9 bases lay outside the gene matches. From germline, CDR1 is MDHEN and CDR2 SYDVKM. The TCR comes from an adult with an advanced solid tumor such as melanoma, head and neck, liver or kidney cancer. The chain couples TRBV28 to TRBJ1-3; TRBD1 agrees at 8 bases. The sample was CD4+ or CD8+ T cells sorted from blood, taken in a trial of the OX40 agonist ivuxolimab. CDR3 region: CASSLRQGFSTIYF. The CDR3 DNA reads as TGTGCCAGCAGTCTTCGACAGGGGTTCAGCACCATATATTTT.